The 12 T cell receptor beta chains presented below share a single source sample, sequenced in a study of OX40 agonist ivuxolimab in advanced cancers. Clones were read by immunoSEQ multiplex PCR, and TCRdb kept only the in-frame ones, dropping some. The sample carries about 46,000 clones, 65% to 85% recorded once. Sequences were derived from CD4+ or CD8+ T cells sorted from blood, sampled in a trial of the OX40 agonist ivuxolimab. These receptors all stem from an adult with an advanced solid tumor such as melanoma, head and neck, liver or kidney cancer.

The genes are TRBV7-9 and TRBJ2-5; D gene uncertain. The CDR3 totals 16 residues. Germline V gives CDR1 SEHNR, CDR2 FQNEAQ (reference sequence). V was clipped by 5 bases and J by 5 bases, with 21 bases between them. The CDR3 spells CASSPFNGPFGETQYF. DNA of the CDR3: TGTGCCAGCAGCCCGTTTAACGGGCCCTTCGGGGAGACCCAGTACTTC.

The chain joins TRBV5-1 to TRBJ2-1; TRBD2 aligns across 9 bases. V lost 2 bases and J lost 7; bases outside the gene matches: 13. Germline lookup yields CDR1 SGHRS and CDR2 YFSETQ. The CDR3 spans 17 residues. In DNA, the CDR3 is TGCGCCAGCAGCTTAGGAGCGGGGGGATTGGGTCGTAATGAGCAGTTCTTC. It encodes CASSLGAGGLGRNEQFF.

The rearrangement links TRBV15 to TRBJ2-7, with TRBD1 identical over 8 bases. The CDR3 spans 16 residues. V shed 4 bases, J shed 0 bases, and the junction held 8 bases outside the gene matches. Germline V gene data show CDR1 as LNHNV and CDR2 as YYDKDF (reference sequence). The chain's CDR3 is CATSKSNRGSSYEQYF. CDR3 in DNA: TGTGCCACCAGCAAATCTAACAGGGGGTCCTCCTACGAGCAGTACTTC.

The V gene is TRBV5-1, the J gene TRBJ1-6; 8 positions match TRBD1. The J segment lost 5 bases and the V segment lost 5 bases, leaving 0 bases of the junction unmatched. The V gene's germline CDR1 is SGHRS and CDR2 YFSETQ. The CDR3 has 13 residues. The CDR3 loop reads CASRGQDNSPLHF. In DNA form, the CDR3 reads TGCGCCAGCAGGGGACAGGATAATTCACCCCTCCACTTT.

This clone was seen just once. V is TRBV6-6 and J is TRBJ1-2; 7 bases agree with TRBD1. The CDR3 runs 15 residues. Losses at the gene ends were 6 bases for V and 8 bases for J; bases not matched to a gene: 15. Germline V gives CDR1 MNHNY, CDR2 SVGAGI (reference sequence). This CDR3 reads CASRETPGTAWGYTF. In nucleotides, the CDR3 is TGTGCCAGCAGAGAGACTCCCGGGACAGCGTGGGGCTACACCTTC.

The chain couples TRBV12-2 to TRBJ1-5. TRBV12-2 is annotated as a pseudogene. The CDR3 has 18 amino acids. The CDR3 sequence: CASRLAFPFAYSNQPQHF. CDR3 coding DNA: TGTGCAAGTCGCTTAGCGTTCCCATTCGCTTATAGCAATCAGCCCCAGCATTTT.

V is TRBV9 and J is TRBJ2-3, with a weak D call TRBD2 (5 bases). Trimming removed 3 bases from V and 4 bases from J, with 15 bases in between. CDR1 SGDLS and CDR2 YYNGEE come from the germline V gene. The CDR3 runs 15 residues. As DNA, the CDR3 is TGTGCCAGCAGCGCGCTACTAGGTAGCGCAGATACGCAGTATTTT. This translates into CASSALLGSADTQYF.

This chain connects TRBV27 to TRBJ2-4; 9 bases map to TRBD1. V dropped 2 bases and J dropped 6; count of bases not matched to a gene: 11. Germline V gives CDR1 MNHEY, CDR2 SMNVEV (reference sequence). This CDR3 has 17 residues. This CDR3 is CASSLGNTGGMGNIQYF. The CDR3 bases are TGTGCCAGCAGTTTAGGGAACACAGGGGGCATGGGAAACATTCAGTACTTC.

The chain is built from TRBV7-9 and TRBJ2-3; D could derive from TRBD1 or TRBD2 (5 bases each). This CDR3 has 18 amino acids. Per the germline V gene, CDR1 is SEHNR and CDR2 is FQNEAQ (reference sequence). V lost 2 bases and J 2 bases, leaving 20 bases between the germline ends. CDR3 residues: CASSLFLWGRKDTDTQYF. The DNA of the CDR3 is TGTGCCAGCAGCTTATTTCTATGGGGACGAAAAGACACAGATACGCAGTATTTT.

The V call is TRBV11-3, the J call TRBJ1-3; no clear D. V lost 4 bases and J lost 2, with 18 bases in between. Germline CDR1 reads SGHNT; CDR2 reads YENEEA. The CDR3 has 17 residues. CDR3 bases: TGTGCCAGCAGCTCCGGCGGGCGTAGCTATCCTGGAAACACCATATATTTT. It codes for CASSSGGRSYPGNTIYF.

CDR3 nucleotides: TGTGCCAGCAGTGAAGGGGCAACACGGACAGATACGCAGTATTTT. Amino acid sequence: CASSEGATRTDTQYF. The chain joins TRBV25-1 to TRBJ2-3; tentatively, D is TRBD1 (5 bases). The CDR3 covers 15 residues. The germline V gene has CDR1 MGHDK and CDR2 SYGVNS. Trimming removed 2 bases from V and 3 bases from J, with 12 bases in between. The full variable domain, completed using reference TRBV25-1 and TRBJ2-3, is EADIYQTPRYLVIGTGKKITLECSQTMGHDKMYWYQQDPGMELHLIHYSYGVNSTEKGDLSSESTVSRIRTEHFPLTLESARPSHTSQYLCASSEGATRTDTQYFGPGTRLTVL.

The J gene is TRBJ1-2, the V gene TRBV6-6; maybe TRBD1 (5 bases). The CDR3 length is 15 residues. Germline-derived CDR1 and CDR2 are MNHNY and SVGAGI (reference sequence). The ends were cut back, 0 bases at V and 4 bases at J, with 12 bases in the middle. CDR3 sequence (DNA): TGTGCCAGCAGTTACTCAATCGGGGGGTCCTATGGCTACACCTTC. It is translated as CASSYSIGGSYGYTF.